This T cell receptor (beta chain) was recovered during a study of Ad26.COV2.S vaccination and SARS-CoV-2 variants. Some clones are missing from TCRdb's copy, which holds only in-frame ones; the method was immunoSEQ multiplex PCR. This sample carries 360,000 or so clones, approximately 90% of them seen once, and the ten largest clones take 1.5% to 2%. Comment on this clone: As yet, its antigen is unknown.

Indicated treatment: roughly 19 received Ad26.COV2.S at low or high dose, single or two shots; about 5 received placebo; per-sample allocation not given. On day 63 after the first injection, vaccine and placebo recipients gave samples. Donation came from an adult in Boston who was aged 18-55 years. An Ad26 vector expressing Wuhan-strain SARS-CoV-2 spike served as the vaccine. This CDR3 contains 15 residues. CDR1 and CDR2 (germline): MNHEY, SMNVEV (reference sequence). The V gene lost 0 bases and the J gene lost 7 bases, with 16 bases spanning the gap. Study-level results: Vaccine recipients posted higher spike-specific TCR breadth than their placebo counterparts.

The rearrangement uses TRBV27 and TRBJ2-7; D might be TRBD1 or TRBD2, each matching 5 bases. Material: peripheral blood, obtained in a trial of Ad26.COV2.S vaccine versus placebo. The origin of this receptor is a person between 18 and 59 years old who received the Ad26.COV2.S COVID-19 vaccine or a placebo. The CDR3 is CASSLSGDVWREQYF. The CDR3 DNA is TGTGCCAGCAGTTTATCGGGGGACGTCTGGAGGGAGCAGTACTTC.